These T cell receptor beta chains were read from a single sample in a study of Ad26.COV2.S vaccination and SARS-CoV-2 variants. Sequenced by immunoSEQ multiplex PCR; TCRdb stores in-frame clones only, minus some. The profile shows some 290,000 clones, just under 85% of them singletons. This material consisted of peripheral blood, taken in a trial of Ad26.COV2.S vaccine versus placebo. The receptors here all came from a person aged 18 to 59 who received the Ad26.COV2.S COVID-19 vaccine or a placebo. Both conserved end residues are part of each CDR3. Fields, in order: CDR3 DNA, CDR3 protein, D gene, J gene, CDR3 length, V gene, clone size. The D gene is left open where the match is weak. Clone size appears in some rows only: once, few, many, or a class for an expanded clone.

TGCGCCAGCAGCCATCCACAGGGGCGTGGCTACACCTTC | CASSHPQGRGYTF | TRBD1 | TRBJ1-2 | 13 | TRBV4-1 | once
TGCGCCAGCAGCTCAGCGGGGGTAGCTTACGAGCAGTACTTC | CASSSAGVAYEQYF | TRBD2 | TRBJ2-7 | 14 | TRBV5-1 | .
TGCAGCGTCGCTTTGGTACAGGTAGGGACTGAAGCTTTCTTT | CSVALVQVGTEAFF | . | TRBJ1-1 | 14 | TRBV29-1 | .
TGTGCCAGCACGCAAACAGGGGGCGATCAGCCCCAGCATTTT | CASTQTGGDQPQHF | TRBD1 | TRBJ1-5 | 14 | TRBV11-3 | .
TGTGCCAGCAGTGAGCCGGACAGCAACTATGGCTACACCTTC | CASSEPDSNYGYTF | . | TRBJ1-2 | 14 | TRBV6-1 | .
TGTGCCAGTAAACGGGAACTGAACACTGAAGCTTTCTTT | CASKRELNTEAFF | . | TRBJ1-1 | 13 | TRBV12-3/TRBV12-4 | .
TGTGCCAGTAGTATAGGGGGATTCACCGGGGAGCTGTTTTTT | CASSIGGFTGELFF | . | TRBJ2-2 | 14 | TRBV19 | .
TGTGCCAGCAGTTACTTCAGGGGTGGGGCTGAAGCTTTCTTT | CASSYFRGGAEAFF | . | TRBJ1-1 | 14 | TRBV6-5 | .
TGTGCCAGCAGTACCATGGGGGACCTACCCAGCCTGAATTCACCCCTCCACTTT | CASSTMGDLPSLNSPLHF | . | TRBJ1-6 | 18 | TRBV27 | .
TGTGCCAGCAGTCGGACTAGCGGAGAGCCCTACGAGCAGTACTTC | CASSRTSGEPYEQYF | TRBD2 | TRBJ2-7 | 15 | TRBV6-5 | few
TGTGCCACCAAAGGGGCAGGGCCAAATTCACCCCTCCACTTT | CATKGAGPNSPLHF | . | TRBJ1-6 | 14 | TRBV24-1 | .
TGTGCCAGCGGCACGGGGAGTCGAGTCAATCAGCCCCAGCATTTT | CASGTGSRVNQPQHF | . | TRBJ1-5 | 15 | TRBV5-5 | .
TGTGCCAGCAGCGTAGTCGGCAACACAGATACGCAGTATTTT | CASSVVGNTDTQYF | . | TRBJ2-3 | 14 | TRBV9 | .
TGTGCCAGCAGTTTTTCTCTGGCGCCCACCGGGGAGCTGTTTTTT | CASSFSLAPTGELFF | . | TRBJ2-2 | 15 | TRBV27 | .
TGTGCCAGCAGTTTAAGGACAGGGGGCGGGTCACCCCTCCACTTT | CASSLRTGGGSPLHF | TRBD1 | TRBJ1-6 | 15 | TRBV27 | .
TGTGCCAGTAGTATTGCACTAGCGGGGTACAATGAGCAGTTCTTC | CASSIALAGYNEQFF | TRBD2 | TRBJ2-1 | 15 | TRBV19 | .
TGTGCCACCAGCAGAGATCCGGGAGGGAACACTGAAGCTTTCTTT | CATSRDPGGNTEAFF | . | TRBJ1-1 | 15 | TRBV15 | .
TGTGCCAGCAGCTTACCCGGGGAGACCCAGTACTTC | CASSLPGETQYF | . | TRBJ2-5 | 12 | TRBV11-2 | .
TGTGCCAGCAGTTACTCGAACAGGGGAGGGGTGAGAGCTTTCTTT | CASSYSNRGGVRAFF | TRBD1 | TRBJ1-1 | 15 | TRBV6-6 | .
TGCGCCAGCAGCTCCCCGGGGACAGGGGACACCGGGGAGCTGTTTTTT | CASSSPGTGDTGELFF | TRBD1 | TRBJ2-2 | 16 | TRBV5-1 | few
TGTGCCAGCAGCATGGAATGGAATTCACCCCTCCACTTT | CASSMEWNSPLHF | . | TRBJ1-6 | 13 | TRBV2 | .
TGTGCCAGTGAGAACAGGGATCGGAGCTATGGCTACACCTTC | CASENRDRSYGYTF | . | TRBJ1-2 | 14 | TRBV19 | .
TGCGCCAGCAGCCCGACCGGGGATACGCAGTATTTT | CASSPTGDTQYF | . | TRBJ2-3 | 12 | TRBV4-1 | .
TGTGCCAGCAGTTACGAGCCAAACGCGAACACCGGGGAGCTGTTTTTT | CASSYEPNANTGELFF | . | TRBJ2-2 | 16 | TRBV6-5 | .
TGTGCCAGCAGAGGACTCTTGATGGGGAACACTGAAGCTTTCTTT | CASRGLLMGNTEAFF | . | TRBJ1-1 | 15 | TRBV6-6 | .
TGTGCCAGCAGCTCCCTAGCGGGGGGACCAACATACCAAGAGACCCAGTACTTC | CASSSLAGGPTYQETQYF | TRBD2 | TRBJ2-5 | 18 | TRBV5-4 | .
TGCGCCAGCAGCACACAGGGGGCAGTCGGGGAGCTGTTTTTT | CASSTQGAVGELFF | TRBD1 | TRBJ2-2 | 14 | TRBV5-1 | once
TGTGCCAGCAGCCGCCCTGGACAGGGACAAAATGAAAAACTGTTTTTT | CASSRPGQGQNEKLFF | TRBD1 | TRBJ1-4 | 16 | TRBV3-1/TRBV3-2 | .
TGTGCCAGCAGCCAAGGGGGAGGGTCCTACGAGCAGTACTTC | CASSQGGGSYEQYF | TRBD2 | TRBJ2-7 | 14 | TRBV14 | .
TGTGCCAGCAAGGTGGGAAACAATGAGCAGTTCTTC | CASKVGNNEQFF | . | TRBJ2-1 | 12 | TRBV12-3/TRBV12-4 | .
TGTGCCAGTAGTATAGCGTTAGGGGACAGACACACTGAAGCTTTCTTT | CASSIALGDRHTEAFF | TRBD1 | TRBJ1-1 | 16 | TRBV19 | .
TGTGCCACCAGTGACCGCGGACTTCCCTACGAGCAGTACTTC | CATSDRGLPYEQYF | . | TRBJ2-7 | 14 | TRBV24-1 | .
TGTGCCAGCAGTTTGCTCGGGGGAGGTGAAGCTTTCTTT | CASSLLGGGEAFF | . | TRBJ1-1 | 13 | TRBV28 | .
TGTGCCAGCAGCCACAGAGGACTGAGTCAGCCCCAGCATTTT | CASSHRGLSQPQHF | . | TRBJ1-5 | 14 | TRBV3-1/TRBV3-2 | .
TGTGCCACCAGTGACAGGGACGGGGGCAATCAGCCCCAGCATTTT | CATSDRDGGNQPQHF | . | TRBJ1-5 | 15 | TRBV24-1 | .
TGTGCCAGCAGCTTATCATGGCAGGCTGAAGCTTTCTTT | CASSLSWQAEAFF | . | TRBJ1-1 | 13 | TRBV7-2 | .
TGTGCCAGCAGCTTAGGGGGTTTTTCCGCCCTTTCTACGCAGTATTTT | CASSLGGFSALSTQYF | . | TRBJ2-3 | 16 | TRBV11-1 | .
TGTGCCAGCATTGTCGGCAGGGAGTACTACGAGCAGTACTTC | CASIVGREYYEQYF | . | TRBJ2-7 | 14 | TRBV2 | .
TGTGCCAGCAGCGTAGCGAATACTAACTATGGCTACACCTTC | CASSVANTNYGYTF | . | TRBJ1-2 | 14 | TRBV9 | .
TGTGCCAGCAGCCTCGACCGCAATGAGCAGTTCTTC | CASSLDRNEQFF | . | TRBJ2-1 | 12 | TRBV7-9 | .